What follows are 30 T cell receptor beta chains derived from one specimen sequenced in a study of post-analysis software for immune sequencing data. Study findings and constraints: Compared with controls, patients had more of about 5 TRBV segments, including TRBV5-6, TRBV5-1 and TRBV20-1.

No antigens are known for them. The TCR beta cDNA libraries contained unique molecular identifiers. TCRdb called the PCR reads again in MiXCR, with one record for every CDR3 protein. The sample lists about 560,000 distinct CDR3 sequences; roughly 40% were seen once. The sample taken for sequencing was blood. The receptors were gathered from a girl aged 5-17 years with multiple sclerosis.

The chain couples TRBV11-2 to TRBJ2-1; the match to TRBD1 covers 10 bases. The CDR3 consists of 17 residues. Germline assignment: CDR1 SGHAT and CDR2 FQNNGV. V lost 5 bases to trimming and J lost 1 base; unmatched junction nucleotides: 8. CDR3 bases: TGTGCCAGCAGCGTACGGACAGGGGGGCTTTCCTACAATGAGCAGTTCTTC. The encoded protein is CASSVRTGGLSYNEQFF.

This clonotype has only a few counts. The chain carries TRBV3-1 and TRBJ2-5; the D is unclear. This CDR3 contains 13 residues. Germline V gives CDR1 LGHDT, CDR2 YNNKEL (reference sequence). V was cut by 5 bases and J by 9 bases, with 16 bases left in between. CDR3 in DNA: TGTGCCAGCAGCTTCGGCCAGGTCCTTCCCCAGTACTTC. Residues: CASSFGQVLPQYF.

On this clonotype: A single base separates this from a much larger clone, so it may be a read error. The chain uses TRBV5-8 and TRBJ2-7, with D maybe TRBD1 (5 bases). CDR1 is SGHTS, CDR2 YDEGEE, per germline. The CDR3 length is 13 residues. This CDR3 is CAGSLEGADEQYF. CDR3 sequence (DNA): TGTGCCGGCAGCTTGGAAGGGGCCGACGAGCAGTACTTC.

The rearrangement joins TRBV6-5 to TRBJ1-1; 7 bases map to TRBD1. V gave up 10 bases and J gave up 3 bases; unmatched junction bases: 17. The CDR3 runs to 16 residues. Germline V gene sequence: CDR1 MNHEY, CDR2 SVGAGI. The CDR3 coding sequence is TGTGCCACCTCTCGGAGAGGGGGCATCGTTGACACTGAAGCTTTCTTT. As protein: CATSRRGGIVDTEAFF.

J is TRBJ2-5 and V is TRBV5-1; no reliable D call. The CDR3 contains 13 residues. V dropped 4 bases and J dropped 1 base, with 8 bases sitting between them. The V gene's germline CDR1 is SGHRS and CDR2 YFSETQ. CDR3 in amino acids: CASSQKPQETQYF. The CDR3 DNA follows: TGCGCCAGCAGCCAGAAGCCCCAAGAGACCCAGTACTTC. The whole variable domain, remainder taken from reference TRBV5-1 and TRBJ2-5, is KAGVTQTPRYLIKTRGQQVTLSCSPISGHRSVSWYQQTPGQGLQFLFEYFSETQRNKGNFPGRFSGRQFSNSRSEMNVSTLELGDSALYLCASSQKPQETQYFGPGTRLLVL.

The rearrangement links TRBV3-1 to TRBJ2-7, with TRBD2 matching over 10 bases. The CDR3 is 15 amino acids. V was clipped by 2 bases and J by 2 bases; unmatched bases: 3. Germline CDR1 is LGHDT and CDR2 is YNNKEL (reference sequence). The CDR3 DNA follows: TGTGCCAGCAGCCAACGGACTAGCGGTACCTACGAGCAGTACTTC. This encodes CASSQRTSGTYEQYF.

This CDR3 reads CASSQGWGNQPQHF. The CDR3 coding sequence is TGTGCCAGCAGCCAAGGGTGGGGCAATCAGCCCCAGCATTTT. This chain connects TRBV14 to TRBJ1-5; D not certain. This CDR3 comprises 14 residues. Trimming left V 1 base short and J 2 bases short, with 6 bases between. Per the germline V gene, CDR1 is SGHDN and CDR2 is FVKESK.

In DNA, the CDR3 is TGCAGTGCTAGACCAACCTTGAACTATGGCTACACCTTC. Encoded protein: CSARPTLNYGYTF. This chain uses TRBV20-1 with TRBJ1-2; D is unclear. CDR1 is DFQATT, CDR2 SNEGSKA, per germline (reference sequence). Trimming took 2 bases from V and 2 from J, leaving 9 bases between them. This CDR3 is built from 13 residues.

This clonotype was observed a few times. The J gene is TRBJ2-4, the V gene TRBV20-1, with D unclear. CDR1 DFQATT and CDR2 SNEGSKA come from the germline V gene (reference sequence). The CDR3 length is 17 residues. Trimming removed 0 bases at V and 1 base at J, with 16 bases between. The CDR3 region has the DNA TGCAGTGCTAGAGATTTACGAGTGGGCGCTGCCAAAAACATTCAGTACTTC. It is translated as CSARDLRVGAAKNIQYF.

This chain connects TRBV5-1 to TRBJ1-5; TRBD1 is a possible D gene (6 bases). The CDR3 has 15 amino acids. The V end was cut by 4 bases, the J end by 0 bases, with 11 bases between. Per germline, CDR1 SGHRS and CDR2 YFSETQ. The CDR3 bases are TGCGCCAGCAGCGAAGGACAGCATAGCAATCAGCCCCAGCATTTT. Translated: CASSEGQHSNQPQHF.

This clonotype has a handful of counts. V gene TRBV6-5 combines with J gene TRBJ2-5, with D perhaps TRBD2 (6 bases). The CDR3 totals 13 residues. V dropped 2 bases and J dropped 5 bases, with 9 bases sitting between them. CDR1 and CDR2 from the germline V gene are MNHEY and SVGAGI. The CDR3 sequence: CASSYGAGETQYF. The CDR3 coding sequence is TGTGCCAGCAGTTACGGGGCGGGGGAGACCCAGTACTTC.

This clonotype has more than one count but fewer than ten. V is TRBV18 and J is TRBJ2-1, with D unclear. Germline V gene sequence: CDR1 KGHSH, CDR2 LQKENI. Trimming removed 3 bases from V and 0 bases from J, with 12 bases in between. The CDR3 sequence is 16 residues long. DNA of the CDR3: TGTGCCAGCTCACCGAACAGTTTGAGCTCCTACAATGAGCAGTTCTTC. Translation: CASSPNSLSSYNEQFF.

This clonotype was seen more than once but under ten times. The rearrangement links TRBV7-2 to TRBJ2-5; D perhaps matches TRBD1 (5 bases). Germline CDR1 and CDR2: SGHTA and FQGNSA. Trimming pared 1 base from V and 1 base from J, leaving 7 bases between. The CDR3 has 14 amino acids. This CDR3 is CASSLEDSQETQYF. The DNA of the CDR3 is TGTGCCAGCAGCTTAGAAGACAGCCAAGAGACCCAGTACTTC.

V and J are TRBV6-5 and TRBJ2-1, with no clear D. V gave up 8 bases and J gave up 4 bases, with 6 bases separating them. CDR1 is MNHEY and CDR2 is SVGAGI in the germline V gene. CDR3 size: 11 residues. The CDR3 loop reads CASGKYNEQFF. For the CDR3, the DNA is TGTGCCAGCGGCAAGTACAATGAGCAGTTCTTC.

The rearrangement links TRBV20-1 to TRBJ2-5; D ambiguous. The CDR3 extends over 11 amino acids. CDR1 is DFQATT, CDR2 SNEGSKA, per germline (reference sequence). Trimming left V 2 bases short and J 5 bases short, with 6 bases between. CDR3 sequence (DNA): TGCAGTGCTAGACTAGGGGAGACCCAGTACTTC. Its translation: CSARLGETQYF.

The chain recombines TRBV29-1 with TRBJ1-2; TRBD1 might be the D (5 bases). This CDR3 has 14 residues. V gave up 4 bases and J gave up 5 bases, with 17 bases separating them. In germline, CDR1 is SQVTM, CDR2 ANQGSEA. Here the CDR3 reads CSVAPRLGTYGYTF. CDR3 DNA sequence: TGCAGCGTTGCCCCACGATTAGGGACGTATGGCTACACCTTC.

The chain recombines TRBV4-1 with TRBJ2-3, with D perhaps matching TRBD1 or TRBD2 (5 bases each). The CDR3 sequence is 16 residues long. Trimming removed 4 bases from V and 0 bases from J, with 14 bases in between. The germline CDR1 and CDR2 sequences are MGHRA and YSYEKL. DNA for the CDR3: TGCGCCAGCAGCCTCAGGGTACTAGGAAGCACAGATACGCAGTATTTT. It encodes CASSLRVLGSTDTQYF.

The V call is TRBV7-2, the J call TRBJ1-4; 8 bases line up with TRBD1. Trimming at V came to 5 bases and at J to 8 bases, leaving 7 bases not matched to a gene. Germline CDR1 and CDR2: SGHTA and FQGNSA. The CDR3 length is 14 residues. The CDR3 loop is CASSPDRGEEKLFF. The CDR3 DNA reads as TGTGCCAGCAGCCCTGACAGGGGAGAAGAAAAACTGTTTTTT. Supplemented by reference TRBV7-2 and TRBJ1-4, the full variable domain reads GAGVSQSPSNKVTEKGKDVELRCDPISGHTALYWYRQSLGQGLEFLIYFQGNSAPDKSGLPSDRFSAERTGGSVSTLTIQRTQQEDSAVYLCASSPDRGEEKLFFGSGTQLSVL.

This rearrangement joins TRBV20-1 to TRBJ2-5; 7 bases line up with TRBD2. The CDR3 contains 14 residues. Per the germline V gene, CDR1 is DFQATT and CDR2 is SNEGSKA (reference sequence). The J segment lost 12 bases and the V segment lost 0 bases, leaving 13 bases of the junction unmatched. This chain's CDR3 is CSARERVTSDVEYF. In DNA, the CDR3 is TGCAGTGCTAGAGAGAGGGTCACTAGCGACGTTGAGTACTTC.

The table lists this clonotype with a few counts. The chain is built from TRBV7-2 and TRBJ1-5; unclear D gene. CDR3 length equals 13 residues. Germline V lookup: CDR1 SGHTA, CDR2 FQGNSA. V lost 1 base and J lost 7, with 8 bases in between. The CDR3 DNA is TGTGCCAGCAGCTTAGAGGGTGACCAGCCCCAGCATTTT. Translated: CASSLEGDQPQHF.

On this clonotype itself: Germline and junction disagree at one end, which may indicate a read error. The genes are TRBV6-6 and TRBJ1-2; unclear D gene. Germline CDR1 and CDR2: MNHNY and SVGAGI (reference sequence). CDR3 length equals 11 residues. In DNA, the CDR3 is TGTGCCAGCAGGTTGGGCCCTGGCCACACCTTC. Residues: CASRLGPGHTF.

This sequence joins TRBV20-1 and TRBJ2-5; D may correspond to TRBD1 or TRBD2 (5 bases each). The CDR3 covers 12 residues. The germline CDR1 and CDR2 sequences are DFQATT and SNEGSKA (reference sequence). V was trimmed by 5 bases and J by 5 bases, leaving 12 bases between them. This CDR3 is CSALGPGETQYF. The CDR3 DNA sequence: TGCAGTGCTTTGGGACCGGGGGAGACCCAGTACTTC.

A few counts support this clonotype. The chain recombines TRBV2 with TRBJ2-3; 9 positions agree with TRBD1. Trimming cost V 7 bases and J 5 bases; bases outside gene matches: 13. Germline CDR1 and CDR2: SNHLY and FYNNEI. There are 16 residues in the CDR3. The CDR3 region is CASTTLSGTGRDTQYF. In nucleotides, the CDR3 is TGTGCCAGCACTACCCTGTCGGGGACAGGGAGAGATACGCAGTATTTT.

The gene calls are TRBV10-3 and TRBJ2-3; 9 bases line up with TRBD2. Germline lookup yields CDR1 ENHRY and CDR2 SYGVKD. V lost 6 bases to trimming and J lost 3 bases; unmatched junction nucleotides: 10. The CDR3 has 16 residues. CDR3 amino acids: CAISQGAGGVTDTQYF. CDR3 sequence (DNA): TGTGCCATCAGCCAGGGAGCGGGAGGTGTGACAGATACGCAGTATTTT.

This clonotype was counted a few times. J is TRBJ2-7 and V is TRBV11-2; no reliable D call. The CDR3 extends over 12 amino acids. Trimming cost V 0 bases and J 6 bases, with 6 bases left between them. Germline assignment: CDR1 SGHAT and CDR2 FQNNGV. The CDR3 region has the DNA TGTGCCAGCAGCTTAGATCAGTTCGAGCAGTACTTC. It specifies CASSLDQFEQYF.

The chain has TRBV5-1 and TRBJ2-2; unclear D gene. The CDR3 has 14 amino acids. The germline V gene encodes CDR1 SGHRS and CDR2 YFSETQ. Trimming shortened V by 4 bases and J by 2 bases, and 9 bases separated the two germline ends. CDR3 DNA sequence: TGCGCCAGCAGCCAGGACGTTAACACCGGGGAGCTGTTTTTT. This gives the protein CASSQDVNTGELFF. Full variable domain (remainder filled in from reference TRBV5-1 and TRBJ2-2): KAGVTQTPRYLIKTRGQQVTLSCSPISGHRSVSWYQQTPGQGLQFLFEYFSETQRNKGNFPGRFSGRQFSNSRSEMNVSTLELGDSALYLCASSQDVNTGELFFGEGSRLTVL.

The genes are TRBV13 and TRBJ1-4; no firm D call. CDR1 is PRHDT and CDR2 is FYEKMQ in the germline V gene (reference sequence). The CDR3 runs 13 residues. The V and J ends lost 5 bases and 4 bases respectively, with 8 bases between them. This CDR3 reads CASSEVLNEKLFF. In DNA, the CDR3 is TGTGCCAGCAGCGAAGTCCTTAATGAAAAACTGTTTTTT.

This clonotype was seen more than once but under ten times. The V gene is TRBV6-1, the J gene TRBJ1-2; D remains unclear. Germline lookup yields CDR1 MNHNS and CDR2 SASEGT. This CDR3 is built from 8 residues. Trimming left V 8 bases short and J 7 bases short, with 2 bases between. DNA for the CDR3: TGTGCCAGCGGTGGCTACACCTTC. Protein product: CASGGYTF.

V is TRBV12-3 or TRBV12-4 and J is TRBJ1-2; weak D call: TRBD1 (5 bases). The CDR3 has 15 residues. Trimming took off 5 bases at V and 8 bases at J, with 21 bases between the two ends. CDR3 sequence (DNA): TGTGCCAGCAGTCACGATGTTGGGGCCCGCTACGGCTACACCTTC. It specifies CASSHDVGARYGYTF.

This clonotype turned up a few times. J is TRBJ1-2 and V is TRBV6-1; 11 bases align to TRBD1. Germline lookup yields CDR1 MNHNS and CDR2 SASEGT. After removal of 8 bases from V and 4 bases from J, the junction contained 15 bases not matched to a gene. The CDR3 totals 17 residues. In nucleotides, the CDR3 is TGTGCCAGCGTCCGCGGGACAGGGGGAAACATAGGCTATGGCTACACCTTC. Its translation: CASVRGTGGNIGYGYTF.